The T cell receptor beta chain under discussion was sequenced for a study of blood T cell repertoires in COVID-19. The wider study: The origin of the acute and convalescent COVID-19 samples was the United States, Italy and Spain. Sources were T cells, B-cell-depleted T cells, or PBMCs; the material itself was cDNA or gDNA.

Per the original methods: By means of reference gene primer amplification, nucleated cell counts were estimated. Produced via immunoSEQ multiplex PCR; TCRdb's table is partial and in-frame only. From that table come the V and J calls and clone size; the DNA was used to work out D and trimming. The table lists 100,000 to 130,000 clones, about three quarters of them singletons. This TCR was sampled from a man between 65 and 79 years old with acute or convalescent COVID-19. The source material was peripheral blood.

The CDR3 is CASRREVTEAFF. The CDR3 DNA reads TGTGCCAGCAGGCGGGAGGTGACTGAAGCTTTCTTT. The rearrangement uses TRBV7-9 and TRBJ1-1; D remains ambiguous. The germline V gene encodes CDR1 SEHNR and CDR2 FQNEAQ (reference sequence). CDR3 length equals 12 residues. V dropped 6 bases and J dropped 5 bases, with 10 bases sitting between them.